One sample yielded the 26 T cell receptor beta chains listed below, sequenced in a study of CD8+ T cells in alopecia areata. Researchers sorted pooled cutaneous lymph node cells on the basis of CD4, CD8alpha, NKG2D, NKG2ACE and other markers. Isolated RNA was reverse transcribed into cDNA used as the sequencing template. The data were produced by immunoSEQ multiplex PCR, yet TCRdb's version contains in-frame clones alone and is incomplete. Recorded here are under 350,000 clones, with no singletons, and the ten leading clones hold approximately 1.2%. Material: CD4+ T cells sorted from a lymph node. The receptors were gathered from a C3H/HeJ mouse with alopecia areata. These mice share the MHC haplotype H2-k.

The table lists this clone with a few counts. Gene names and germline refer to mouse. The missing CDR3 end, 4 residues past where the read stops, is filled in from the germline J gene. V gene TRBV16 combines with J gene TRBJ2-5, with D perhaps TRBD2 (6 bases). V lost 0 bases and J lost 0, with 13 bases in between. Germline CDR1 SGHSA, CDR2 FRNQAP. This CDR3 spans 17 amino acids. CDR3 in amino acids: CASSLDPGTFNQDTQYF. CDR3 DNA, as far as it was read: TGTGCAAGCAGCTTAGACCCCGGGACTTTTAACCAAGAC.

A note on this clone: The gene symbols are mouse symbols. The read ends 4 residues early relative to the CDR3; the germline J gene fills the gap. Other DNA sequences in this sample translate to the same CDR3. The chain recombines TRBV31 with TRBJ2-1, with 10 nucleotides matching TRBD1. Germline CDR1 and CDR2: GKSSPN and SITVG. The CDR3 consists of 14 residues. CDR3 DNA, as far as it was read: TGTGCCTGGAGTCTAAGGACAGGGGGGGCT. It translates to CAWSLRTGGA. The CDR3, in full, reads CAWSLRTGGAEQFF.

This clone was observed at least ten times. The listed genes are named as in mouse. The read comes to an end 4 residues before the CDR3 does, leaving the germline J gene to fill in the end. The same CDR3 is also encoded by other DNA sequences in this sample. The J gene is TRBJ2-2, the V gene TRBV5; no clear D gene. The CDR3 sequence is 13 residues long. V lost 0 bases to trimming and J lost 4 bases, with 3 bases between them. The germline CDR1 and CDR2 sequences are LGHNA and YNLKQL (reference sequence). The covered CDR3 bases are TGTGCCAGCAGCCAAGAGGGCACCGGG. This codes for CASSQEGTG. The whole CDR3 is CASSQEGTGQLYF.

In the case of this clone: The gene symbols are mouse symbols. The read terminates 4 residues before the CDR3 end, so the remaining end is supplied by the germline J gene. This chain uses TRBV13-2 with TRBJ1-1; 7 nucleotides match TRBD1. Germline V gene sequence: CDR1 NNHNN, CDR2 SYGAGS (reference sequence). This CDR3 has 14 residues. V gave up 5 bases and J gave up 1 base; unmatched junction bases: 5. The CDR3 is CASGRDRGNTEVFF. CDR3 DNA (partial): TGTGCCAGCGGGAGGGACAGAGGGAACACA.

This clone was picked up a small number of times. Germline and genes: mouse. Coverage ceases 4 residues before the CDR3 finishes, and the germline J gene fills in the end. The chain combines TRBV19 with TRBJ2-5; D gene unclear. Germline CDR1 is FNHDT and CDR2 is SITEND (reference sequence). This CDR3 spans 14 amino acids. Trimming shortened V by 4 bases and J by 0 bases, and 9 bases separated the two germline ends. The sequenced CDR3 bases are TGTGCCAGCAGTGAACAGATTAACCAAGAC. Amino acids: CASSEQINQD. The whole CDR3 protein reads CASSEQINQDTQYF.

This clone was counted between two and nine times. All gene names here are mouse names. The CDR3 end lies 4 residues beyond the end of the read and is filled in from the germline J gene. The chain links TRBV19 to TRBJ2-3; 7 bases match TRBD1. The V gene end was trimmed by 6 bases and the J gene end by 2 bases; junction bases not matched to a gene: 9. The CDR3 runs 15 residues. CDR1 and CDR2 from the germline V gene are FNHDT and SITEND (reference sequence). The covered CDR3 bases are TGTGCCAGCACAATACGGGACAGAAATGCAGAA. This gives the protein CASTIRDRNAE. In full, the CDR3 is CASTIRDRNAETLYF.

With respect to this clone: Genes here carry mouse names. The sequenced fragment ends 4 residues before the CDR3 boundary, so the rest is inferred from the germline J gene. The J gene is TRBJ2-5, the V gene TRBV13-3; the match to TRBD1 covers 9 bases. This CDR3 spans 14 amino acids. The germline V gene has CDR1 NNHDY and CDR2 SYVADS. CDR3: CASSAGTGMDTQYF. The DNA read from the CDR3 is TGTGCCAGCAGTGCCGGGACAGGGATGGAC.

Comments on this clone: Genes and germline are mouse. From the germline J gene comes the end of the CDR3, since the read stops 4 residues before it. The chain is built from TRBV14 and TRBJ2-2, with D possibly matching TRBD2 (6 bases). The germline V and J ends were trimmed by 5 bases and 2 bases, with 10 bases remaining between them. The CDR3 has 14 residues. Per the germline V gene, CDR1 is SGHDT and CDR2 is FRDEAV. The sequenced part of the CDR3 DNA is TGTGCCAGCAGCCCCGGGACTAACACCGGG. Its protein is CASSPGTNTG. The CDR3, in full, reads CASSPGTNTGQLYF.

The table lists this clone with a few counts. Mouse germline and gene names are used. The missing CDR3 end, 3 residues past where the read stops, is filled in from the germline J gene. The J gene is TRBJ1-6, the V gene TRBV13-3; 8 bases are shared with TRBD1. TRBJ1-6 is flagged as an ORF with uncertain function. The germline V gene has CDR1 NNHDY and CDR2 SYVADS. Trimming at V came to 4 bases and at J to 7 bases, leaving 1 base not matched to a gene. CDR3 length: 13 residues. The CDR3 bases that were read are TGTGCCAGCAGTCAGGGGGCAAATTCGCCC. It is translated as CASSQGANSP. In full, the CDR3 reads CASSQGANSPLYF.

Concerning this clone: The listed genes are named as in mouse. Read sequence stops 4 residues before the CDR3 end, and the germline J gene provides the missing end. The chain combines TRBV19 with TRBJ2-2; a weak D match, TRBD2 (7 bases). CDR1 is FNHDT, CDR2 SITEND, per germline (reference sequence). CDR3 length equals 15 residues. V gave up 2 bases and J gave up 1 base, with 9 bases separating them. CDR3 bases read: TGTGCCAGCAGTATTGGGGGGCTAAACACCGGG. Its protein product is CASSIGGLNTG. Given in full, the CDR3 is CASSIGGLNTGQLYF. Looking up the rest from reference TRBV19 and TRBJ2-2 gives the full variable domain: GGIITQTPKFLIGQEGQKLTLKCQQNFNHDTMYWYRQDSGKGLRLIYYSITENDLQKGDLSEGYDASREKKSSFSLTVTSAQKNEMAVFLCASSIGGLNTGQLYFGEGSKLTVL.

The table lists this clone with a few counts. Mouse germline and gene names are used. The CDR3 extends 3 residues past the end of the read, so its final part is completed from the germline J gene. The genes are TRBV17 and TRBJ1-6; no clear D. TRBJ1-6 is noted as an ORF with a role that remains uncertain. The CDR3 has 13 amino acids. The germline gives CDR1 MNHDT, CDR2 YYDKIL. V was clipped by 0 bases and J by 10 bases, with 7 bases between them. The CDR3 loop reads CASSRDPQSPLYF. The part of the CDR3 DNA that was read is TGTGCTAGCAGTAGAGATCCCCAATCGCCC.

A remark on this clone: Genes here carry mouse names. Within the sample, other DNA sequences also encode this same CDR3. The sequenced part of the CDR3 DNA is TGTGCCTGGAGTCTAGTGCAGAACTCC. This encodes CAWSLVQNS. The full CDR3 is CAWSLVQNSDYTF. The V gene is TRBV31, the J gene TRBJ1-2, with D uncertain. The read gets to within 4 residues of the CDR3 end, and the germline J gene fills in the rest. CDR1 and CDR2 (germline): GKSSPN, SITVG. V lost 0 bases, J lost 2 bases, and 7 bases lay in between. The CDR3 spans 13 residues.

This clone has just a few counts. The gene names given are mouse names. The CDR3 bases that were read are TGTGCTAGCAGTTTATTAGGGGAGGTCGGTGCAGAA. Amino acids: CASSLLGEVGAE. The whole CDR3 sequence is CASSLLGEVGAETLYF. The V and J genes are TRBV29 and TRBJ2-3, with TRBD1 as a possible D gene (5 bases). Read data end 4 residues before the CDR3 end; the end is taken from the germline J gene. The CDR3 runs to 16 residues. The germline gives CDR1 MSHET, CDR2 SYDVDS. The V end lost 1 base, the J end lost 1 base, and 12 bases lay between the germline ends.

With regard to this clone: Since a much larger clone is just one base distant, this may be a read error. Germline and genes here are mouse. Read sequence stops 4 residues before the CDR3 end, and the germline J gene provides the missing end. V and J are TRBV13-1 and TRBJ2-2; D may be TRBD2 (6 bases). Trimming took off 5 bases at V and 0 bases at J, with 8 bases between the two ends. This CDR3 contains 14 residues. The germline V gene has CDR1 NSHNY and CDR2 SYGAGN. The sequenced part of the CDR3 DNA is TGTGCCAGCAGGATGGGGGCAAACACCGGG. Its protein is CASRMGANTG. The whole CDR3 region reads CASRMGANTGQLYF.

In this sample, this clone turned up a few times. Gene names are the mouse ones. The read comes to an end 4 residues before the CDR3 does, leaving the germline J gene to fill in the end. The rearrangement uses TRBV5 and TRBJ2-1, with D maybe TRBD1 (5 bases). The CDR3 extends over 17 amino acids. CDR1 LGHNA and CDR2 YNLKQL come from the germline V gene (reference sequence). The germline V and J ends were trimmed by 0 bases and 0 bases, with 12 bases remaining between them. The CDR3 DNA, read in part, is TGTGCCAGCAGCCAAGAAAGGGCAGGGAATAACTATGCT. Translating it yields CASSQERAGNNYA. The entire CDR3 is CASSQERAGNNYAEQFF.

This clone was recorded a few times. Mouse gene names and germline throughout. The read ends 4 residues before the CDR3 terminus; that terminus is restored from the germline J gene. The chain joins TRBV13-1 to TRBJ2-1; 12 nucleotides align to TRBD1. The CDR3 spans 14 residues. From germline, CDR1 is NSHNY and CDR2 SYGAGN. The CDR3 is CASSAGTGGAEQFF. The covered CDR3 bases are TGTGCCAGCAGTGCCGGGACAGGGGGCGCT.

This clone was recorded a few times. The listed genes are named as in mouse. The CDR3 extends 4 residues past the end of the read, so its final part is completed from the germline J gene. J is TRBJ1-1 and V is TRBV17; 8 bases align to TRBD1. The CDR3 contains 13 residues. Trimming cost V 10 bases and J 2 bases; bases outside gene matches: 6. From germline, CDR1 is MNHDT and CDR2 YYDKIL. CDR3 DNA, as far as it was read: TGTGCTACCTCAGGACAGGGCAACACA. Translated, it gives CATSGQGNT. The entire CDR3 protein reads CATSGQGNTEVFF.

On this clone: Any gene name here is a mouse gene name. The sequenced fragment ends 4 residues before the CDR3 boundary, so the rest is inferred from the germline J gene. This sequence joins TRBV1 and TRBJ2-3, with a tentative D call TRBD1 (6 bases). The CDR3 extends over 14 amino acids. V shed 3 bases and J shed 4 bases, with 11 bases lying between them. Germline values: CDR1 NSQYPW, CDR2 LRSPGD (reference sequence). The sequenced CDR3 bases are TGCACCTGCAGTGCCTGGCAGGGGACAGAA. It yields the protein CTCSAWQGTE. The CDR3 in its entirety is CTCSAWQGTETLYF.

This clone was found a few times. The genes are named according to mouse. Coverage ceases 4 residues before the CDR3 finishes, and the germline J gene fills in the end. The V call is TRBV14, the J call TRBJ2-5; no firm D call. In germline, CDR1 is SGHDT, CDR2 FRDEAV. The CDR3 is 14 amino acids. The V end lost 4 bases, the J end lost 0 bases, and 9 bases lay between the germline ends. Here the CDR3 reads CASSPQINQDTQYF. The DNA read from the CDR3 is TGTGCCAGCAGTCCACAGATTAACCAAGAC.

With regard to this clone: Gene names are mouse gene names. The read halts 4 residues ahead of the CDR3 end, with the missing end drawn from the germline J gene. The chain combines TRBV5 with TRBJ1-1, with TRBD1 matching over 7 bases. Germline CDR1 LGHNA, CDR2 YNLKQL (reference sequence). This CDR3 has 13 amino acids. The junction had 2 bases not matched to a gene; V was cut back by 4 bases and J by 3 bases. This CDR3 is CASSRDSYTEVFF. The CDR3 DNA, read in part, is TGTGCCAGCAGCCGGGACAGCTACACA.

The table lists this clone with a few counts. The genes are named according to mouse. The read ends 4 residues before the CDR3 terminus; that terminus is restored from the germline J gene. V gene TRBV5 combines with J gene TRBJ2-7, with TRBD1 matching over 7 bases. This CDR3 has 13 amino acids. The germline CDR1 and CDR2 sequences are LGHNA and YNLKQL (reference sequence). Here the CDR3 reads CASSHPGTDEQYF. The sequenced CDR3 bases are TGTGCCAGCAGCCATCCCGGGACAGAT.

Comments on this clone: Mouse germline and gene names are used. The read ends 3 residues shy of where the CDR3 ends; the end is completed using the germline J gene. The chain uses TRBV5 and TRBJ1-6, with D tentatively TRBD1 (6 bases). TRBJ1-6 is known as an ORF, though its function is uncertain. CDR1 and CDR2 (germline): LGHNA, YNLKQL (reference sequence). Trimming stripped 2 bases from V and 4 bases from J, with 12 bases between. This CDR3 comprises 16 residues. The CDR3 bases that were read are TGTGCCAGCAGCCAACAAGCCGGGACATATAATTCGCCC. It translates to CASSQQAGTYNSP. The whole CDR3 is CASSQQAGTYNSPLYF.

This clone was detected a few times. The limits of the CDR3 on the DNA are not certain, so only TCRdb's listed CDR3 is given. Gene names denote mouse genes. The rearrangement links TRBV23 to TRBJ2-5; the tabulated D call, TRBD1, remains unverified against the DNA. The CDR3 is 14 residues long, counting both termini. Germline lookup yields CDR1 KGHTA and CDR2 FQNQQP. The CDR3 spells CAPAQGIPQDTQYF.

About this clone: Here the gene names and germline are mouse. The read comes to an end 4 residues before the CDR3 does, leaving the germline J gene to fill in the end. The genes are TRBV13-3 and TRBJ2-7, with D possibly matching TRBD1 (5 bases). The CDR3 spans 13 residues. Germline CDR1 NNHDY, CDR2 SYVADS. CDR3: CASSDGTSYEQYF. The part of the CDR3 DNA that was read is TGTGCCAGCAGTGATGGGACATCATAT.

In regard to this clone: Mouse germline and gene names are used. Read coverage stops 4 residues before the CDR3 terminus; the germline J gene supplies the remainder. The chain has TRBV13-3 and TRBJ2-5, with D uncertain. The length of the CDR3 is 11 residues. Germline CDR1 and CDR2: NNHDY and SYVADS. V dropped 4 bases and J dropped 2 bases, with 2 bases sitting between them. The CDR3 bases that were read are TGTGCCAGCAGTCTCCAAGAC. It codes for CASSLQD. The CDR3 in full is CASSLQDTQYF.

A remark on this clone: Gene names are mouse gene names. The CDR3 end falls 4 residues outside the read, so it is completed with the germline J gene. The gene calls are TRBV1 and TRBJ2-2; D is unresolved. Germline V gene data show CDR1 as NSQYPW and CDR2 as LRSPGD (reference sequence). V was clipped by 3 bases and J by 3 bases, with 5 bases between them. The CDR3 covers 13 residues. This CDR3 reads CTCSATYTGQLYF. CDR3 DNA (partial): TGCACCTGCAGTGCCACATACACCGGG.